This TCR beta chain was captured by sequencing in a study of shared clonotypes between healthy human individuals. Naive CD45RA+ and memory CD45RA-negative subsets were split from CD4+ cells. Genomic DNA per cell subset filled all wells of several immunoSEQ plates. Data came from immunoSEQ multiplex PCR; TCRdb stores just in-frame clones and leaves some out. The sample contains around 2.5 million clones, approximately 94% of which appear only once. The CDR3 runs to 12 residues. Trimming took 0 bases from V and 9 from J, leaving 8 bases between them. Germline lookup yields CDR1 SGHNT and CDR2 YYREEE (reference sequence).

The chain is built from TRBV5-4 and TRBJ2-3; D is undetermined. Sequenced: naive CD4+ T cells from PBMCs. As for subset: CD45RA+ positively selected. The TCR sequence derives from a man younger than 35 in good health. Some clones in this sample may be carry-over from other donors' samples. The CDR3 loop reads CASSLARQTQYF. The CDR3 DNA follows: TGTGCCAGCAGCTTGGCTCGCCAGACGCAGTATTTT.